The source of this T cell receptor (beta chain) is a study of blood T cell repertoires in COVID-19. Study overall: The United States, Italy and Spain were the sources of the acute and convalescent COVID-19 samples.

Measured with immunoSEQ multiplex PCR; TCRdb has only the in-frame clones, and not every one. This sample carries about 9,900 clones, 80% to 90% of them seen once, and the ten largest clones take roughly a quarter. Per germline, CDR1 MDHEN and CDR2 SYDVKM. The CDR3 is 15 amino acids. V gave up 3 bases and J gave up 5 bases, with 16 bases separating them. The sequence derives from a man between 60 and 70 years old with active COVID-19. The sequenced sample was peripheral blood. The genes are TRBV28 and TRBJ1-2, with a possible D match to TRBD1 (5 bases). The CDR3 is CASSFGPGGEYGYTF. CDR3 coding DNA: TGTGCCAGCAGTTTCGGCCCTGGGGGGGAGTATGGCTACACCTTC.